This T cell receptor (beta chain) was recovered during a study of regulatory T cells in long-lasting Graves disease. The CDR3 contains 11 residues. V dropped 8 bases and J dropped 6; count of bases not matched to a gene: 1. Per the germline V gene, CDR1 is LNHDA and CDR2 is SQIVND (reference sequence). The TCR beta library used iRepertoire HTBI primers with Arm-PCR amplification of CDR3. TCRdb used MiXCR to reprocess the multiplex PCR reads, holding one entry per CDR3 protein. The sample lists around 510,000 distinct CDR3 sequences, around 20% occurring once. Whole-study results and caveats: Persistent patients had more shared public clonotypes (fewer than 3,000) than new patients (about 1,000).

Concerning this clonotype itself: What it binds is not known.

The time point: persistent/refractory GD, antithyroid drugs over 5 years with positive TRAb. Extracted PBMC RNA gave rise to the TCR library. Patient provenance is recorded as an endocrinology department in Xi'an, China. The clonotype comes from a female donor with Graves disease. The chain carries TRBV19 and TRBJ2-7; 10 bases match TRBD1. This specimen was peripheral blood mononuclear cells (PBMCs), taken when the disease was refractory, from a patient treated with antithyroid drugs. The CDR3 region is CASGDRGEQYF. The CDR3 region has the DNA TGTGCCAGTGGGGACAGGGGCGAGCAGTACTTC.